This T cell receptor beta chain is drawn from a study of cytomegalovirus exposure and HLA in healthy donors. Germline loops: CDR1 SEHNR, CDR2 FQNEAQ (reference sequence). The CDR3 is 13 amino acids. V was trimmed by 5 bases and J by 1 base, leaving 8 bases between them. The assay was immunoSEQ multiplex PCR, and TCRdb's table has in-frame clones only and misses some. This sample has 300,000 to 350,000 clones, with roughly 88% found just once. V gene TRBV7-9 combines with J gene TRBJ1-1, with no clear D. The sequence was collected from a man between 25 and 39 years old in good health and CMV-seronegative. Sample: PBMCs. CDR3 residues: CASSGNTNTEAFF. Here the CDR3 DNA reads TGTGCCAGCAGCGGTAACACGAACACTGAAGCTTTCTTT.